These T cell receptor beta chains were read from a single sample in a study of blood T cell repertoires in COVID-19. Using immunoSEQ multiplex PCR, the repertoire was profiled, and TCRdb retains in-frame clones only, with some absent. This table holds over 150,000 clones, over 60% found once. What was sequenced was peripheral blood. The receptors stem from a woman in her seventies with acute or convalescent COVID-19. CDR3s include the opening cysteine and the closing phenylalanine or tryptophan. D genes are given only for firm matches. Size is stated for part of the rows, as once, few or many counts, or as a class when the clone is expanded.

j_call: TRBJ2-7; cdr3_length: 20; v_call: TRBV4-2; clone_size: .; d_call: TRBD2; cdr3_nt: TGTGCCAGCAGCGAAATCTGCTGGGGACTAGCGGGAGGGTGTACAGTCGAGCAGTACTTC; cdr3_aa: CASSEICWGLAGGCTVEQYF
j_call: TRBJ1-4; cdr3_length: 17; v_call: TRBV30; clone_size: .; d_call: .; cdr3_nt: TGTGCCTGGAGTGTAAGGGGTACCCGATTTCGAGACGAAAAACTGTTTTTT; cdr3_aa: CAWSVRGTRFRDEKLFF
j_call: TRBJ1-6; cdr3_length: 14; v_call: TRBV7-9; clone_size: .; d_call: .; cdr3_nt: TGTGCCAGCGGGGCGTGGACAAATAATTCACCCCTCCACTTT; cdr3_aa: CASGAWTNNSPLHF
j_call: TRBJ2-1; cdr3_length: 14; v_call: TRBV24-1; clone_size: few; d_call: TRBD2; cdr3_nt: TGTGCCACCCAAGGGGCGGGAGACACAAATGAGCAGTTCTTC; cdr3_aa: CATQGAGDTNEQFF
j_call: TRBJ2-2; cdr3_length: 18; v_call: TRBV18; clone_size: .; d_call: TRBD2; cdr3_nt: TGTGCCAGCTCACCAATGGGACTAGCGGGAAGAAACACCGGGGAGCTGTTTTTT; cdr3_aa: CASSPMGLAGRNTGELFF
j_call: TRBJ2-1; cdr3_length: 15; v_call: TRBV19; clone_size: once; d_call: TRBD2; cdr3_nt: TGTGCCAGTAGTTCTAGCGGGCTGTCCTACAATGAGCAGTTCTTC; cdr3_aa: CASSSSGLSYNEQFF
j_call: TRBJ2-5; cdr3_length: 16; v_call: TRBV7-2; clone_size: few; d_call: .; cdr3_nt: TGTGCCAGCAGCTTTGTGACAGGCACCCTATTGGAGACCCAGTACTTC; cdr3_aa: CASSFVTGTLLETQYF
j_call: TRBJ2-2; cdr3_length: 13; v_call: TRBV7-9; clone_size: .; d_call: .; cdr3_nt: TGTGCCAGCAGAAGACTAGTTGCCGGGGAGCTGTTTTTT; cdr3_aa: CASRRLVAGELFF
j_call: TRBJ2-1; cdr3_length: 14; v_call: TRBV18; clone_size: .; d_call: .; cdr3_nt: TGTGCCAGCTCTGTCGGGAGCTCCTACAATGAGCAGTTCTTC; cdr3_aa: CASSVGSSYNEQFF
j_call: TRBJ2-7; cdr3_length: 14; v_call: TRBV19; clone_size: .; d_call: .; cdr3_nt: TGTGCCAGTAGTATTTCCGGGAGCTCCTACGAGCAGTACTTC; cdr3_aa: CASSISGSSYEQYF
j_call: TRBJ2-3; cdr3_length: 18; v_call: TRBV5-1; clone_size: .; d_call: TRBD1; cdr3_nt: TGCGCCAGCAGCCCCCTCACTCCGGGGACAGGGGGCTCGAATACGCAGTATTTT; cdr3_aa: CASSPLTPGTGGSNTQYF
j_call: TRBJ1-4; cdr3_length: 13; v_call: TRBV6-5; clone_size: .; d_call: .; cdr3_nt: TGTGCCAGCCACGGAGTTTTCGATGAAAAACTGTTTTTT; cdr3_aa: CASHGVFDEKLFF
j_call: TRBJ1-2; cdr3_length: 12; v_call: TRBV7-8; clone_size: .; d_call: .; cdr3_nt: TGTGCCAGCAGCCCCCTAACGCCCGGCTACACCTTC; cdr3_aa: CASSPLTPGYTF
j_call: TRBJ2-7; cdr3_length: 15; v_call: TRBV7-2; clone_size: .; d_call: TRBD2; cdr3_nt: TGTGCCAGCAGCTTAGTCCCGGGGGGATCCTACGAGCAGTACTTC; cdr3_aa: CASSLVPGGSYEQYF
j_call: TRBJ1-1; cdr3_length: 13; v_call: TRBV7-8; clone_size: .; d_call: .; cdr3_nt: TGTGCCAGCAGCCTCACAGGGAACACTGAAGCTTTCTTT; cdr3_aa: CASSLTGNTEAFF
j_call: TRBJ2-3; cdr3_length: 16; v_call: TRBV9; clone_size: .; d_call: TRBD2; cdr3_nt: TGTGCCAGCAGCCCCCGGACTAGCCGTTCCGTCGATACGCAGTATTTT; cdr3_aa: CASSPRTSRSVDTQYF
j_call: TRBJ1-5; cdr3_length: 11; v_call: TRBV7-9; clone_size: .; d_call: .; cdr3_nt: TGTGCCAGCAGCATAAACGGGCCCCAGCATTTT; cdr3_aa: CASSINGPQHF
j_call: TRBJ2-7; cdr3_length: 16; v_call: TRBV20-1; clone_size: .; d_call: TRBD2; cdr3_nt: TGCAGTGCCAGTCCCCTACGTAGCGGGAGCACGTACGAGCAGTACTTC; cdr3_aa: CSASPLRSGSTYEQYF
j_call: TRBJ2-1; cdr3_length: 13; v_call: TRBV3-1/TRBV3-2; clone_size: .; d_call: .; cdr3_nt: TGTGCCAGCAGCCACTTGGGGGACTTTGAGCAGTTCTTC; cdr3_aa: CASSHLGDFEQFF
j_call: TRBJ2-3; cdr3_length: 16; v_call: TRBV3-1/TRBV3-2; clone_size: .; d_call: TRBD2; cdr3_nt: TGTGCCAGCAGCCTTGCTAGCGGGAGGTACACAGATACGCAGTATTTT; cdr3_aa: CASSLASGRYTDTQYF
j_call: TRBJ2-7; cdr3_length: 14; v_call: TRBV30; clone_size: .; d_call: .; cdr3_nt: TGTGCCTGGAGTGTATCCAATCGGGGGTTAAAGCAGTACTTC; cdr3_aa: CAWSVSNRGLKQYF
j_call: TRBJ2-5; cdr3_length: 15; v_call: TRBV20-1; clone_size: .; d_call: TRBD2; cdr3_nt: TGCAGTGCTAGTAGGGCGGGAGGAGCGTCAGAGACCCAGTACTTC; cdr3_aa: CSASRAGGASETQYF
j_call: TRBJ2-1; cdr3_length: 16; v_call: TRBV15; clone_size: .; d_call: .; cdr3_nt: TGTGCCACCAGCAGAGGGTCGACTCTGCCTTACAATGAGCAGTTCTTC; cdr3_aa: CATSRGSTLPYNEQFF
j_call: TRBJ2-7; cdr3_length: 13; v_call: TRBV29-1; clone_size: .; d_call: .; cdr3_nt: TGCAGCGTTGACGGCCAGGGAACCTACGAGCAGTACTTC; cdr3_aa: CSVDGQGTYEQYF
j_call: TRBJ2-3; cdr3_length: 13; v_call: TRBV30; clone_size: .; d_call: TRBD2; cdr3_nt: TGTGCCTGGGTAAGCGGGAGCGCAGATACGCAGTATTTT; cdr3_aa: CAWVSGSADTQYF
j_call: TRBJ2-2; cdr3_length: 14; v_call: TRBV30; clone_size: .; d_call: TRBD1; cdr3_nt: TGTGCCTCCTCGGGACAGTTGAGCACCGGGGAGCTGTTTTTT; cdr3_aa: CASSGQLSTGELFF